Each of the 11 T cell receptor beta chains below was sequenced from the same sample in a study of metastatic and nonmetastatic thyroid tumors. Nobody among the patients had been given any treatment before thyroid surgery. TCRdb re-called the PCR reads with MiXCR. Here the sample spans about 93,000 clones, roughly 13% being singletons. Material: blood. The receptors shown here come from a female donor with papillary thyroid cancer or a benign thyroid nodule (not recorded which). Some clones in this sample may be carry-over from other donors' samples.

This clone was seen at least ten times. The gene calls are TRBV10-3 and TRBJ2-2; 8 positions agree with TRBD1. CDR3 length equals 15 residues. From germline, CDR1 is ENHRY and CDR2 SYGVKD. V gave up 6 bases and J gave up 5 bases; unmatched junction bases: 8. In nucleotides, the CDR3 is TGTGCCATCAGCCCAGGACAGGGTGAAACCGGGGAGCTGTTTTTT. Its translation is CAISPGQGETGELFF.

This clone was counted ten times or more. The V and J genes are TRBV10-2 and TRBJ2-1; 14 nucleotides agree with TRBD2. CDR3 size: 17 residues. The V gene's germline CDR1 is WSHSY and CDR2 SAAADI. V lost 6 bases and J lost 10; bases outside the gene matches: 14. DNA for the CDR3: TGCGCCAGCAGACCGGTTACCGGGACTAGCGGGGGAAGGGAGCAGTTCTTC. This sequence encodes CASRPVTGTSGGREQFF.

In its sample, this clone was seen many times. Other DNA sequences in this sample translate to the same CDR3. The chain combines TRBV5-5 with TRBJ2-7, with 9 bases aligning to TRBD1. With 2 bases clipped from V and 5 bases from J, the junction kept 8 bases outside the gene matches. This CDR3 has 15 residues. Germline V lookup: CDR1 SGHKS, CDR2 YYEKEE (reference sequence). Here the CDR3 reads CASSLRGQGTDEQYF. In nucleotides, the CDR3 is TGTGCCAGCAGCTTACGGGGACAGGGTACGGACGAGCAGTACTTC.

Note on this clone: This sequence may be a read error, since a much larger clone differs from it by one base. The V gene is TRBV6-1, the J gene TRBJ2-1; D might be TRBD2 (6 bases). The length of the CDR3 is 15 residues. Germline loops: CDR1 MNHNS, CDR2 SASEGT. The ends were cut back, 6 bases at V and 0 bases at J, with 12 bases in the middle. CDR3 coding DNA: TGTGCCAGCAGACCACGGGAGATCTCCTACAATGAGCAGTTCTTC. Translated: CASRPREISYNEQFF.

In its sample, this clone was seen many times. The chain combines TRBV18 with TRBJ2-1; 12 nucleotides align to TRBD1. The ends lost 5 bases at V and 4 bases at J; junction bases unmatched: 3. The CDR3 covers 15 residues. Germline lookup yields CDR1 KGHSH and CDR2 LQKENI. For the CDR3, the DNA is TGTGCCAGCTCATCGGGACAGGGGGCGTACAATGAGCAGTTCTTC. Translating it yields CASSSGQGAYNEQFF.

Only a few counts were recorded for this clone. This may be a read error, as it is one base from a much larger clone. The CDR3 DNA sequence: TGTGCCAGCAGCCGACCGTCGGTGCTCACAGATACGCAGTATTTT. It yields the protein CASSRPSVLTDTQYF. The rearrangement joins TRBV7-9 to TRBJ2-3; no reliable D call. CDR3 length: 15 amino acids. Trimming pared 5 bases from V and 2 bases from J, leaving 14 bases between. Germline CDR1 SEHNR, CDR2 FQNEAQ (reference sequence). The variable domain in full, completed from reference TRBV7-9 and TRBJ2-3, reads DTGVSQNPRHKITKRGQNVTFRCDPISEHNRLYWYRQTLGQGPEFLTYFQNEAQLEKSRLLSDRFSAERPKGSFSTLEIQRTEQGDSAMYLCASSRPSVLTDTQYFGPGTRLTVL.

This clone appeared many times. The chain links TRBV7-6 to TRBJ2-1; D not certain. This CDR3 comprises 15 residues. Germline V gene sequence: CDR1 SGHVS, CDR2 FNYEAQ. V lost 1 base and J lost 0, with 7 bases in between. The CDR3 sequence is CASSLVRSSYNEQFF. The CDR3, as DNA: TGTGCCAGCAGCTTAGTGCGGAGCTCCTACAATGAGCAGTTCTTC.

Regarding this clone: This may come from a read error, since a much larger clone is one base off. Other DNA sequences in this sample translate to the same CDR3. The J gene is TRBJ2-1, the V gene TRBV5-1, with a possible D match to TRBD2 (5 bases). Germline V lookup: CDR1 SGHRS, CDR2 YFSETQ. This CDR3 contains 15 residues. The CDR3 DNA reads as TGCGCCAGCAGCTCGAGGGCCGTAGCTGGGAATGAGCAGTTTTTC. Translation gives CASSSRAVAGNEQFF.

Notes on this clone: The sample has other DNA sequences that encode this CDR3 too. This rearrangement joins TRBV20-1 to TRBJ1-1; 9 bases line up with TRBD1. The CDR3 length is 12 residues. After removal of 8 bases from V and 8 bases from J, the junction contained 9 bases not matched to a gene. Germline V gene sequence: CDR1 DFQATT, CDR2 SNEGSKA (reference sequence). The CDR3 loop reads CSPWTGDTEAFF. DNA for the CDR3: TGCAGTCCTTGGACAGGGGATACCGAAGCTTTCTTT.

This clone was detected ten times or more. This chain connects TRBV2 to TRBJ2-2, with unresolved D. Per the germline V gene, CDR1 is SNHLY and CDR2 is FYNNEI. The V and J ends lost 4 bases and 0 bases respectively, with 3 bases between them. The CDR3 length is 13 residues. The CDR3: CASSGTNTGELFF. The CDR3 nucleotides read TGTGCCAGCAGTGGAACGAACACCGGGGAGCTGTTTTTT.

There are many counts of this clone. The CDR3 does not end in the conserved phenylalanine or tryptophan, so this is likely a read error. The limits of the CDR3 on the DNA are not certain, so only TCRdb's listed CDR3 is given. The genes are TRBV9 and TRBJ2-7; TRBD2, the table's D call, was not compared with the DNA. The CDR3 contains 8 residues when both ends are counted. The germline gives CDR1 SGDLS, CDR2 YYNGEE. The CDR3 spells CASSAIAG.